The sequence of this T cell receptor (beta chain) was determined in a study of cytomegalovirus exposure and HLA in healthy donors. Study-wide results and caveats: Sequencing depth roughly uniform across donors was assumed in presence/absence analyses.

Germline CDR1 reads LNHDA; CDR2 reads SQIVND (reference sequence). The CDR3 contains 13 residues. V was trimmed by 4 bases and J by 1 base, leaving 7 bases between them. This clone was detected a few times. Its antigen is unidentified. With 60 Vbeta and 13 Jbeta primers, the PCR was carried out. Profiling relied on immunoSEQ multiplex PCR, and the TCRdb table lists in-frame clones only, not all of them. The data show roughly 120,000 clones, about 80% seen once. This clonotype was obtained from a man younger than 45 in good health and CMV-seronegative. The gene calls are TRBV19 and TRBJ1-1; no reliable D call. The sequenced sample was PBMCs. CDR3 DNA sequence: TGTGCCAGTAGTACCTCGGGGAACACTGAAGCTTTCTTT. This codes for CASSTSGNTEAFF.